This T cell receptor (beta chain) was recorded in a study of cytomegalovirus exposure and HLA in healthy donors. The CDR3 extends over 16 amino acids. The germline gives CDR1 SGDLS, CDR2 YYNGEE. The V segment lost 0 bases and the J segment 3 bases; nucleotides outside the gene matches: 5. Both 60 Vbeta primers and 13 Jbeta primers went into the PCR. Profiling relied on immunoSEQ multiplex PCR, and the TCRdb table lists in-frame clones only, not all of them. The table for this sample gives some 140,000 clones. The rearrangement links TRBV9 to TRBJ2-7; 11 nucleotides line up with TRBD2. The sample comprised PBMCs. The TCR sequence derives from a woman in her thirties or forties in good health and CMV-seronegative. The CDR3 is CASSVEASGGIYEQYF. The CDR3 nucleotides are TGTGCCAGCAGCGTAGAGGCTAGCGGGGGGATCTACGAGCAGTACTTC.